One T cell receptor beta chain is described in this entry. What it binds is unknown. The sample originates from a study of cytomegalovirus exposure and HLA in healthy donors. This CDR3 has 15 amino acids. The germline V and J ends were trimmed by 0 bases and 3 bases, with 12 bases remaining between them. CDR1 SGHRS and CDR2 YFSETQ come from the germline V gene. The study, taken as a whole, reports: Across donors, sequencing depth was assumed by presence/absence analyses to be roughly uniform. What a later analysis showed was that several of the most significant clusters appeared linked to common viral pathogens. Later genetic work tied a missense DCLRE1C variant to beta-chain V and J trimming. In an earlier analysis, most TCR beta V segments were productive about 87% or about 30% of the time.

It was with 60 Vbeta and 13 Jbeta primers that the PCR ran. Profiling relied on immunoSEQ multiplex PCR, and the TCRdb table lists in-frame clones only, not all of them. The sample lists 150,000 to 200,000 clones; around 80% were seen once. V and J are TRBV5-1 and TRBJ1-1, with a possible D match to TRBD1 (5 bases). The source is a woman in her 30s in good health and CMV-seropositive. The specimen was PBMCs. The CDR3 region has the DNA TGCGCCAGCAGCTTGGGTCAGGGCGTGGACACTGAAGCTTTCTTT. Residues: CASSLGQGVDTEAFF.